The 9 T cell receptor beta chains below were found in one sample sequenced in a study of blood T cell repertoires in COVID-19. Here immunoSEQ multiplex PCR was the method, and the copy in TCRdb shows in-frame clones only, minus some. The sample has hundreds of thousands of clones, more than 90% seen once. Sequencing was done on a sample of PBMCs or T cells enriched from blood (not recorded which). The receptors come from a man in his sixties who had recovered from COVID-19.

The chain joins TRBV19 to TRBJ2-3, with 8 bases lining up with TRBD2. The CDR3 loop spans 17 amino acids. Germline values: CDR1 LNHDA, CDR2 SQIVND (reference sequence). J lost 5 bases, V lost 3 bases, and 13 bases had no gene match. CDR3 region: CASSMPPLSGGRDTQYF. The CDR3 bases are TGTGCCAGTAGTATGCCCCCACTGAGCGGGGGAAGAGATACGCAGTATTTT. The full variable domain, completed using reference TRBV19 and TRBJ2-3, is DGGITQSPKYLFRKEGQNVTLSCEQNLNHDAMYWYRQDPGQGLRLIYYSQIVNDFQKGDIAEGYSVSREKKESFPLTVTSAQKNPTAFYLCASSMPPLSGGRDTQYFGPGTRLTVL.

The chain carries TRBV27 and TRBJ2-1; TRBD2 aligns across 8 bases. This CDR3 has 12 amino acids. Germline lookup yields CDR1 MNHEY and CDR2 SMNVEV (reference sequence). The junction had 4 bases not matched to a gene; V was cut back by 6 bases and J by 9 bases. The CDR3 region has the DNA TGTGCCAGCAGCCCAGCGGGAGTTGAGCAGTTCTTC. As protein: CASSPAGVEQFF.

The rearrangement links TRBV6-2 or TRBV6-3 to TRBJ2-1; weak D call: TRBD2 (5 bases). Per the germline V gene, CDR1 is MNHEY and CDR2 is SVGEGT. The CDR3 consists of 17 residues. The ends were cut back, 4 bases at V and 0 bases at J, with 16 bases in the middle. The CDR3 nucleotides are TGTGCCAGCAGTTCCCCCTCCCTAGCTAGCTCCTACAATGAGCAGTTCTTC. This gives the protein CASSSPSLASSYNEQFF.

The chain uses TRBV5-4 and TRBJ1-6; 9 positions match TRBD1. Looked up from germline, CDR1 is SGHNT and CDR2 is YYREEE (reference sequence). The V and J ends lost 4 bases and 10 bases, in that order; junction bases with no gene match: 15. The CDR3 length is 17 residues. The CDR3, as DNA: TGTGCCAGCAGCCGGGACAGGGACGTCCCCTTGATGTCACCCCTCCACTTT. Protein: CASSRDRDVPLMSPLHF.

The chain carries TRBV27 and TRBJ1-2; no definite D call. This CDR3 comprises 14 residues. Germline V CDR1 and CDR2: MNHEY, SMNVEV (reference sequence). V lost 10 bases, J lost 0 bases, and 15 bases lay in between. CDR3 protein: CATNVAGSNYGYTF. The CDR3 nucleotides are TGTGCCACCAACGTGGCGGGTTCTAACTATGGCTACACCTTC.

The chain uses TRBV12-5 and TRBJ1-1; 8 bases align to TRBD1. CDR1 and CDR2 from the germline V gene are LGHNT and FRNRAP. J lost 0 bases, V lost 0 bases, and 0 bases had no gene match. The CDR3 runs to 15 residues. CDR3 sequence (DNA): TGTGCTAGTGGTTTGGTACAGGGGGTGAACACTGAAGCTTTCTTT. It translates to CASGLVQGVNTEAFF. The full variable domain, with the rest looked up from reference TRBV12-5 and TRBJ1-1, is DARVTQTPRHKVTEMGQEVTMRCQPILGHNTVFWYRQTMMQGLELLAYFRNRAPLDDSGMPKDRFSAEMPDATLATLKIQPSEPRDSAVYFCASGLVQGVNTEAFFGQGTRLTVV.

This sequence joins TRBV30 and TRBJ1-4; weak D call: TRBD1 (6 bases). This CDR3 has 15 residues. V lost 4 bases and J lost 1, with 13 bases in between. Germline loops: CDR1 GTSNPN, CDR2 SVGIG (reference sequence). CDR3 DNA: TGTGCCTGGAACCCTCGAGGGGGAACTAATGAAAAACTGTTTTTT. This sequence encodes CAWNPRGGTNEKLFF.

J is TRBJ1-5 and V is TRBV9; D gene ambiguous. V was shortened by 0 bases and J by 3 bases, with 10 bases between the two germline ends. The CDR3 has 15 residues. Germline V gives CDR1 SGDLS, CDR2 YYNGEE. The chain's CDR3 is CASSVGGHINQPQHF. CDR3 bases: TGTGCCAGCAGCGTAGGAGGTCACATCAATCAGCCCCAGCATTTT.

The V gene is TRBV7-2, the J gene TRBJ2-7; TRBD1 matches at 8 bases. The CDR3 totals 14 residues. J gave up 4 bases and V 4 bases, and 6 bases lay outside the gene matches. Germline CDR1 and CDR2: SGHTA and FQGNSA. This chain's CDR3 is CASSWGTGPYEQYF. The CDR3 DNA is TGTGCCAGCAGCTGGGGGACAGGCCCGTACGAGCAGTACTTC.